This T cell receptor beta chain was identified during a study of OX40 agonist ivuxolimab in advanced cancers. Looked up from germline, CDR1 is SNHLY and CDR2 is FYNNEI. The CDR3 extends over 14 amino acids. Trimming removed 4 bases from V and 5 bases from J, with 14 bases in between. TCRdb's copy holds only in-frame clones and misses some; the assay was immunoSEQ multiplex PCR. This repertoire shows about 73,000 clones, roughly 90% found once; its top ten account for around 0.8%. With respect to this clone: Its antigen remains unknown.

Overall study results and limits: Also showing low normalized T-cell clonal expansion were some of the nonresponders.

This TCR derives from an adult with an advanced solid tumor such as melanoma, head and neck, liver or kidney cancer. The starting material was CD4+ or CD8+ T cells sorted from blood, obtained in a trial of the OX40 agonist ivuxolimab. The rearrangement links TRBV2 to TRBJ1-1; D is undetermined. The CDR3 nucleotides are TGTGCCAGCAGTGGGGCAACTGGGTGGACTGAAGCTTTCTTT. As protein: CASSGATGWTEAFF.